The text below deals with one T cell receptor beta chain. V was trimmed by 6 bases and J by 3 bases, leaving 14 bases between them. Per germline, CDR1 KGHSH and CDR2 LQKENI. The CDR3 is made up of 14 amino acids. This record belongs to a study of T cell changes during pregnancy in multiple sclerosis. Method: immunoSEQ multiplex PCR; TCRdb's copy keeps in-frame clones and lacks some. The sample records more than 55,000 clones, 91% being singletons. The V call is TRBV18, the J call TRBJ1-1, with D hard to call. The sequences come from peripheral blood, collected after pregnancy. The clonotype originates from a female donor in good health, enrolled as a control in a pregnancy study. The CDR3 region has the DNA TGTGCCAGCTCGCCGGACTTCTCGGACACTGAAGCTTTCTTT. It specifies CASSPDFSDTEAFF.